One and the same sample provided the 5 T cell receptor beta chains below, sequenced in a study of breast tumors, draining lymph nodes, adjacent tissues (dated by TCRdb to about 2016). The lymph node samples were taken from the axillary draining lymph nodes of breast cancer patients. The protocol used for the library was multiplex PCR. The data were produced on an Illumina HiSeq 2000. TCRdb applied fastp at Q25 and MiXCR to the public reads, then kept only in-frame beta chains. CDR3 protein sequences are deduplicated, and each keeps its most common genes and DNA. The sample includes under 150,000 distinct CDR3 sequences, with just under 20% observed a single time. The biggest ten clones account for over 3% of the sample. Sequencing input: axillary lymph node tissue. These TCRs come from a female donor with breast cancer. Some clones in this sample may be carry-over from other donors' samples.

About this clonotype itself: This may arise from a read error, as a much more abundant clone is one base away. The chain employs TRBV5-5 and TRBJ2-7; 14 bases match TRBD2. The CDR3 loop spans 15 amino acids. Germline CDR1 SGHKS, CDR2 YYEKEE (reference sequence). Trimming removed 4 bases from V and 9 bases from J; junction bases left unmatched: 9. The CDR3 is CASSPGLAGALGQYF. The CDR3 bases are TGTGCCAGCAGCCCGGGACTAGCGGGAGCTCTTGGGCAGTACTTC.

This clonotype was counted between two and nine times. The chain links TRBV27 to TRBJ2-7; 13 bases line up with TRBD2. The CDR3 is made up of 15 amino acids. The germline gives CDR1 MNHEY, CDR2 SMNVEV (reference sequence). After removal of 5 bases from V and 5 bases from J, the junction contained 6 bases not matched to a gene. For the CDR3, the DNA is TGTGCCAGCAGTGGGCGGACTAGCGGGAGCCACGAGCAGTACTTC. It codes for CASSGRTSGSHEQYF.

V and J are TRBV4-2 and TRBJ2-1, with 8 positions matching TRBD2. Looked up from germline, CDR1 is LGHNA and CDR2 is YNFKEQ. The V and J ends lost 0 bases and 9 bases, in that order; junction bases with no gene match: 10. This CDR3 is 16 amino acids long. The CDR3: CASSQDTGRAFGEQFF. The CDR3, as DNA: TGTGCCAGCAGCCAAGATACCGGGAGGGCCTTCGGTGAGCAGTTCTTC.

Regarding this clonotype: Since a much larger clone is just one base distant, this may be a read error. This chain joins TRBV3-1 and TRBJ1-5; D may be TRBD1 (5 bases). Per the germline V gene, CDR1 is LGHDT and CDR2 is YNNKEL (reference sequence). V was clipped by 2 bases and J by 5 bases, with 22 bases between them. This CDR3 has 18 residues. The CDR3 is CASSQQGRRSTFDQPQHF. The CDR3 DNA sequence: TGTGCCAGCAGCCAACAGGGTCGTCGGTCGACATTCGATCAGCCCCAGCATTTT.

The V and J genes are TRBV2 and TRBJ2-1; 11 nucleotides match TRBD2. Germline loops: CDR1 SNHLY, CDR2 FYNNEI. Trimming took 8 bases from V and 7 from J; bases not matched to a gene: 13. This CDR3 has 16 residues. This chain's CDR3 is CASGQTLAGGSNEQFF. CDR3 bases: TGTGCCAGCGGCCAAACCCTAGCGGGAGGATCGAATGAGCAGTTCTTC.